This TCR beta chain was recovered during a study of T cells in Graves' hyperthyroidism and ophthalmopathy. What was amplified from RNA transcripts were TCR beta CDR3 regions. Using the HTBI primer set, a first-round RT-PCR was run on the TCR CDR3. TCRdb ran MiXCR on the multiplex PCR reads and lists one entry per CDR3 protein. Among under 550,000 distinct CDR3 sequences, just under 20% were seen once, and the ten largest hold roughly 44%. The CDR3 is 11 residues long. Germline V gene sequence: CDR1 SQVTM, CDR2 ANQGSEA. V lost 5 bases, J lost 6 bases, and 7 bases lay in between. This clonotype turned up a few times.

The V gene is TRBV29-1, the J gene TRBJ2-2, with D possibly matching TRBD2 (5 bases). The TCR comes from a man between 40 and 49 years old with Graves' ophthalmopathy. Sequenced material: blood. The CDR3 is CSVTRAGELFF. CDR3 nucleotide sequence: TGCAGCGTTACTAGGGCCGGGGAGCTGTTTTTT.